Listed here is a single T cell receptor (beta chain). Original processing notes: Amplification of reference gene primers was used by the study to estimate nucleated cell counts. TCRdb keeps only in-frame clones here, not all; method: immunoSEQ multiplex PCR. The D gene and trimming were derived from the DNA, and the V and J assignments and clone size from that table. The sample has about 410,000 clones; around 92% are singletons. The sample originates from a study of blood T cell repertoires in COVID-19. On the study more broadly: T cells, B-cell-depleted T cells, or PBMCs supplied cDNA or gDNA.

Those enrolled, adults aged roughly 18 to 89 years, came from roughly 23 US areas. Recovered status applied to Cohort 3 donors who had two consecutive negative PCRs. It also applied to those with clearance or with symptom resolution. The germline V gene encodes CDR1 SGHVS and CDR2 FNYEAQ. V dropped 3 bases and J dropped 5 bases, with 8 bases sitting between them. This CDR3 region has 13 residues. Sequencing was done on a sample of PBMCs or T cells enriched from blood (not recorded which). V is TRBV7-6 and J is TRBJ2-1; D is unresolved. This TCR derives from a woman in her 30s who had recovered from COVID-19. The CDR3 nucleotides read TGTGCCAGCAGCTTGACATGGAACAATGAGCAGTTCTTC. Translating it yields CASSLTWNNEQFF.